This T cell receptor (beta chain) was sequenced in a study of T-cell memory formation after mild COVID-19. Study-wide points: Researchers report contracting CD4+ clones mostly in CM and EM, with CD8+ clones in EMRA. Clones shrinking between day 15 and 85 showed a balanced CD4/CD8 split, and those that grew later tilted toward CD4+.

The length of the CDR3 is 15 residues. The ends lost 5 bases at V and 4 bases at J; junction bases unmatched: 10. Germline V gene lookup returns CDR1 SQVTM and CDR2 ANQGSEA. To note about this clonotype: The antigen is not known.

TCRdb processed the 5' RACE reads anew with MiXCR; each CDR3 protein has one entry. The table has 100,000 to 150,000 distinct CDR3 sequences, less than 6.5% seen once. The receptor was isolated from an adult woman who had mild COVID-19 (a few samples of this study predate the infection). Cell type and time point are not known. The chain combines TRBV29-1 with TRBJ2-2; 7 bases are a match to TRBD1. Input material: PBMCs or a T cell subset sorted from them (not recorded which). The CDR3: CSVRKTGVRTGELFF. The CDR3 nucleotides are TGCAGCGTTCGGAAAACAGGGGTTCGCACCGGGGAGCTGTTTTTT.